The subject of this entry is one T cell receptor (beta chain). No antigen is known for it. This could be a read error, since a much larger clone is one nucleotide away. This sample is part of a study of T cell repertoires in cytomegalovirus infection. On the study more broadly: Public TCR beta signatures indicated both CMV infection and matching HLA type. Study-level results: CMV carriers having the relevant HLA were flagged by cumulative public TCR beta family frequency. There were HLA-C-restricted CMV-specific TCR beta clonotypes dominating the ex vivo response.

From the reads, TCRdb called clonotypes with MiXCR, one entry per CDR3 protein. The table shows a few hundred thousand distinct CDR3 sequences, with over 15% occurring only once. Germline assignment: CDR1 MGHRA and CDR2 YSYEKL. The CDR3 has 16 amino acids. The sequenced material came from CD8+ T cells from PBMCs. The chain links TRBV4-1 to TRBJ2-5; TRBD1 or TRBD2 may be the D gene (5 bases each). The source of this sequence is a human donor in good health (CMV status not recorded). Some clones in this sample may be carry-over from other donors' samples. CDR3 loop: CASSQVQALQGDTQYF. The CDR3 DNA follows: TGTGCCAGCAGCCAAGTCCAGGCCTTGCAGGGAGACACCCAGTACTTC.